This T cell receptor (beta chain) was captured by sequencing in a study of blood T cell repertoires in COVID-19. In the study overall: The United States, Italy and Spain supplied acute and convalescent COVID-19 samples. In each case, the material was cDNA or gDNA derived from T cells, B-cell-depleted T cells, or PBMCs.

In the authors' methods: Amplified reference gene primers provided the basis for estimating nucleated cell counts. Assay: immunoSEQ multiplex PCR; the TCRdb copy retains only in-frame clones and omits some. The V and J calls and clone size come from that table; D and trimming were worked out from the DNA. The sample lists about 58,000 clones; around nine tenths were seen once. Per the germline V gene, CDR1 is LGHNA and CDR2 is YNFKEQ. V lost 0 bases and J lost 6, with 7 bases in between. This CDR3 has 13 amino acids. The TCR originated in a woman aged 55-70 years with active COVID-19. Source material: peripheral blood. The chain recombines TRBV4-2 with TRBJ2-3; a possible D gene is TRBD2 (5 bases). CDR3 bases: TGTGCCAGCAGCCAAGATAGGAGGGATACGCAGTATTTT. Protein: CASSQDRRDTQYF.